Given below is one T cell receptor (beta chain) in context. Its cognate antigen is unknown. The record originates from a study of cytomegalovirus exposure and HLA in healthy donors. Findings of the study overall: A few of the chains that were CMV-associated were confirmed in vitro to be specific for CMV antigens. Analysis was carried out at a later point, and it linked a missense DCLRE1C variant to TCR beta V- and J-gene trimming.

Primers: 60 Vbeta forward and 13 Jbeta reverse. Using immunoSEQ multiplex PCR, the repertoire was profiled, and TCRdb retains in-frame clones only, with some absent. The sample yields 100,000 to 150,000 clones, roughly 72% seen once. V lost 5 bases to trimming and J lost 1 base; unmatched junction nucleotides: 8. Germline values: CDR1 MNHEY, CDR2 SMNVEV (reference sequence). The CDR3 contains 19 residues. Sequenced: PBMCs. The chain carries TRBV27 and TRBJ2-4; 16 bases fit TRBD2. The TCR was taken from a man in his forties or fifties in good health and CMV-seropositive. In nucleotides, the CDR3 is TGTGCCAGCAGTCCACCGGGACTAGCGGGGGGGCCGGCCAAAAACATTCAGTACTTC. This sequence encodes CASSPPGLAGGPAKNIQYF.